These 8 T cell receptor beta chains were all obtained from the same sample, sequenced in a study of T-cell memory formation after mild COVID-19. TCRdb passed the 5' RACE reads through MiXCR, listing each CDR3 protein once. The sample lists 150,000 to 200,000 distinct CDR3 sequences, roughly 10% seen once, with around 3.8% in the top ten. The sample consisted of PBMCs or a T cell subset sorted from them (not recorded which). The receptors were sampled from a man in his late teens or twenties who had mild COVID-19 (a few samples of this study predate the infection). Cell type and time point are not known.

V usage is TRBV20-1 and J usage is TRBJ2-5, with 7 bases lining up with TRBD1. With 3 bases clipped from V and 4 bases from J, the junction kept 5 bases outside the gene matches. Germline V gene data show CDR1 as DFQATT and CDR2 as SNEGSKA (reference sequence). CDR3 length: 13 amino acids. This CDR3 is CSARKTGPETQYF. In DNA form, the CDR3 reads TGCAGTGCTAGGAAGACAGGGCCAGAGACCCAGTACTTC.

The V and J genes are TRBV7-2 and TRBJ2-3, with TRBD2 identical over 8 bases. The CDR3 is made up of 13 amino acids. CDR1 SGHTA and CDR2 FQGNSA come from the germline V gene. Trimming cost V 8 bases and J 2 bases; bases outside gene matches: 3. The CDR3 DNA sequence: TGTGCCAGCCGCGGGGGGTACACAGATACGCAGTATTTT. Its protein product is CASRGGYTDTQYF.

In this sample, this clonotype turned up a few times. The rearrangement joins TRBV5-1 to TRBJ2-7, with D perhaps TRBD1 (5 bases). Trimming took off 8 bases at V and 0 bases at J, with 18 bases between the two ends. Germline CDR1 SGHRS, CDR2 YFSETQ. The CDR3 is made up of 15 amino acids. The CDR3: CASTYDSSSSYEQYF. The CDR3 bases are TGCGCCAGTACTTACGACAGTTCGAGCTCCTACGAGCAGTACTTC.

This clonotype was seen more than once but under ten times. The chain carries TRBV6-2 or TRBV6-3 and TRBJ2-1; D not resolved. The CDR3 runs 11 residues. The V and J ends lost 9 bases and 3 bases respectively, with 6 bases between them. Germline values: CDR1 MNHEY, CDR2 SVGEGT. For the CDR3, the DNA is TGTGCCAGTCGGGTCTACAATGAGCAGTTCTTC. This gives the protein CASRVYNEQFF.

CDR3 in DNA: TGTGCCAGCAAGAGCGAGGGGGCTATGTCTACTGAAGCTTTCTTT. It translates to CASKSEGAMSTEAFF. The V gene is TRBV12-3 or TRBV12-4, the J gene TRBJ1-1, with 7 bases aligning to TRBD1. J gave up 5 bases and V 7 bases, and 13 bases lay outside the gene matches. This CDR3 has 15 residues.

This clonotype was picked up many times. This chain uses TRBV7-2 with TRBJ2-5, with a tentative D call TRBD2 (6 bases). The CDR3 has 15 residues. CDR1 is SGHTA and CDR2 is FQGNSA in the germline V gene. V was pared by 3 bases and J by 5 bases, with 16 bases between. CDR3: CASSLMGGERETQYF. Written as DNA, the CDR3 is TGTGCCAGCAGCTTGATGGGCGGGGAGAGGGAGACCCAGTACTTC.

This clonotype was seen only a few times. The chain has TRBV11-2 and TRBJ2-7; 9 nucleotides line up with TRBD1. The V gene end was trimmed by 4 bases and the J gene end by 4 bases; junction bases not matched to a gene: 5. The CDR3 extends over 14 amino acids. The germline V gene encodes CDR1 SGHAT and CDR2 FQNNGV. The CDR3 is CASSSDRGRYEQYF. The CDR3 nucleotides are TGTGCCAGCAGCTCGGACAGGGGCAGATACGAGCAGTACTTC.

This chain uses TRBV5-1 with TRBJ2-3, with D possibly being TRBD1 (6 bases). The germline gives CDR1 SGHRS, CDR2 YFSETQ. The V and J ends lost 4 bases and 2 bases respectively, with 8 bases between them. The CDR3 is 13 residues long. CDR3 sequence reads: CASSGQFTDTQYF. The CDR3, as DNA: TGCGCCAGCAGCGGACAGTTCACAGATACGCAGTATTTT. The entire variable domain, with the rest obtained from reference TRBV5-1 and TRBJ2-3, is as follows: KAGVTQTPRYLIKTRGQQVTLSCSPISGHRSVSWYQQTPGQGLQFLFEYFSETQRNKGNFPGRFSGRQFSNSRSEMNVSTLELGDSALYLCASSGQFTDTQYFGPGTRLTVL.